This T cell receptor beta chain comes out of a study of blood T cell repertoires in COVID-19. Whole-study context: Some COVID-19 samples were acute and others convalescent; all came from the United States, Italy and Spain. The analysed material was cDNA or gDNA that came from T cells, B-cell-depleted T cells, or PBMCs.

Germline assignment: CDR1 ENHRY and CDR2 SYGVKD. The CDR3 is 14 residues long. V lost 3 bases and J lost 8; bases outside the gene matches: 9. In the original processing: Counts of nucleated cells, estimated from reference gene primer amplification, were obtained. Sequencing used immunoSEQ multiplex PCR; TCRdb keeps in-frame clones, though not all of them. The DNA was the basis for D and trimming; V, J and clone size are from that table. Of around 370,000 clones listed, roughly 90% were seen once; the top ten hold 6.5%. The TCR sequence derives from a man between 18 and 29 years old with active or convalescent COVID-19. The V and J genes are TRBV10-3 and TRBJ1-1; 7 bases align to TRBD1. Sequencing was carried out using peripheral blood. This CDR3 is CAISEGGGKREAFF. As DNA, the CDR3 is TGTGCCATCAGTGAAGGAGGGGGCAAGAGGGAAGCTTTCTTT.